The 14 T cell receptor beta chains below all came from one sample that was sequenced in a study of T cells in Graves' hyperthyroidism and ophthalmopathy. It was RNA transcripts that yielded the amplified TCR beta CDR3 regions. In the first-round RT-PCR of the TCR CDR3, the HTBI primer set was used. MiXCR was run by TCRdb on the multiplex PCR reads, yielding one entry per CDR3 protein. The sample includes 450,000 to 700,000 distinct CDR3 sequences, 46% of them seen just once. Sequencing was carried out using peripheral blood or thyroid tissue (not recorded which). These receptors were taken from a woman aged 18-29 years with Graves' hyperthyroidism.

This clonotype was seen only a few times. This chain connects TRBV27 to TRBJ1-1; perhaps TRBD1 as D (6 bases). The CDR3 extends over 14 amino acids. Trimming shortened V by 5 bases and J by 1 base, and 11 bases separated the two germline ends. The V gene's germline CDR1 is MNHEY and CDR2 SMNVEV (reference sequence). CDR3: CASSPGASNTEAFF. CDR3 bases: TGTGCCAGCAGTCCGGGGGCATCGAACACTGAAGCTTTCTTT.

This clonotype appeared many times. The rearrangement links TRBV6-5 to TRBJ2-7; D possibly uses TRBD1 or TRBD2 (5 bases each). Trimming took off 8 bases at V and 3 bases at J, with 14 bases between the two ends. The germline V gene encodes CDR1 MNHEY and CDR2 SVGAGI. The CDR3 loop spans 13 amino acids. As DNA, the CDR3 is TGTGCCAGCGCCAGGGACCGGCTCTACGAGCAGTACTTC. It encodes CASARDRLYEQYF.

The table lists this clonotype with many counts. Written as DNA, the CDR3 is TGTGCCAGCAGCTTAGCAATATACCAAGAGACCCAGTACTTC. It encodes CASSLAIYQETQYF. The chain employs TRBV11-2 and TRBJ2-5; D unresolved. Germline loops: CDR1 SGHAT, CDR2 FQNNGV. The V and J ends lost 1 base and 0 bases respectively, with 6 bases between them. CDR3 length equals 14 residues.

The rearrangement joins TRBV15 to TRBJ2-7; possibly TRBD1 for D (6 bases). The V end lost 3 bases, the J end lost 3 bases, and 12 bases lay between the germline ends. The CDR3 runs 14 residues. Per germline, CDR1 LNHNV and CDR2 YYDKDF (reference sequence). Here the CDR3 reads CATSSQGRHYEQYF. For the CDR3, the DNA is TGTGCCACCAGCAGCCAGGGGCGACACTACGAGCAGTACTTC.

The V and J genes are TRBV14 and TRBJ2-2; 11 bases agree with TRBD2. The CDR3 has 21 residues. The germline V gene encodes CDR1 SGHDN and CDR2 FVKESK. The V segment lost 5 bases and the J segment 1 base; nucleotides outside the gene matches: 18. The CDR3 region has the DNA TGTGCCAGCAGCAGACTGCGATCCGGGACTAGCGGATACAGGAACACCGGGGAGCTGTTTTTT. Translating gives CASSRLRSGTSGYRNTGELFF. Drawing the rest from reference TRBV14 and TRBJ2-2, the complete variable domain is EAGVTQFPSHSVIEKGQTVTLRCDPISGHDNLYWYRRVMGKEIKFLLHFVKESKQDESGMPNNRFLAERTGGTYSTLKVQPAELEDSGVYFCASSRLRSGTSGYRNTGELFFGEGSRLTVL.

In this sample, this clonotype turned up many times. The genes are TRBV7-9 and TRBJ2-7, with D perhaps TRBD2 (6 bases). CDR1 is SEHNR, CDR2 FQNEAQ, per germline (reference sequence). The length of the CDR3 is 16 residues. The ends were cut back, 1 base at V and 1 base at J, with 14 bases in the middle. CDR3 nucleotide sequence: TGTGCCAGCAGCTTAGGAGCGAGCGGGCTTTCCTACGAGCAGTACTTC. This gives the protein CASSLGASGLSYEQYF.

CDR3 DNA sequence: TGTGCCACCAGGGGCAGACTAGCGCAAGAGACCCAGTACTTC. It encodes CATRGRLAQETQYF. The chain couples TRBV2 to TRBJ2-5, with TRBD2 matching over 8 bases. The CDR3 totals 14 residues. CDR1 and CDR2 from the germline V gene are SNHLY and FYNNEI. J gave up 2 bases and V 10 bases, and 9 bases lay outside the gene matches.

The chain couples TRBV4-1 to TRBJ1-3; D possibly corresponds to TRBD1 (6 bases). The germline CDR1 and CDR2 sequences are MGHRA and YSYEKL. The CDR3 sequence is 16 residues long. V gave up 3 bases and J gave up 4 bases, with 16 bases separating them. The CDR3 DNA is TGCGCCAGCAGCCACCCCCGTTCAGGGGTGGGAAACACCATATATTTT. Its translation is CASSHPRSGVGNTIYF.

The chain couples TRBV7-3 to TRBJ2-7; D tentatively reads TRBD1 or TRBD2 (5 bases each). Trimming removed 5 bases from V and 11 bases from J, with 19 bases in between. Germline V CDR1 and CDR2: SGHTA, FQGTGA. This CDR3 comprises 13 residues. The CDR3 here is CASSPGGLSDKYF. The DNA for the CDR3 is TGTGCCAGCAGCCCTGGGGGTTTGTCTGATAAGTACTTC.

This clonotype was recorded at least ten times. The chain has TRBV6-1 and TRBJ1-4; 9 nucleotides line up with TRBD1. CDR3 length: 14 residues. Germline V lookup: CDR1 MNHNS, CDR2 SASEGT. After removal of 3 bases from V and 6 bases from J, the junction contained 2 bases not matched to a gene. The CDR3 DNA reads as TGTGCCAGCAGTGAGGACAGGGGTTATGAAAAACTGTTTTTT. This gives the protein CASSEDRGYEKLFF.

This clonotype showed up just a few times. The chain carries TRBV20-1 and TRBJ2-2, with 7 bases matching TRBD1. V lost 6 bases to trimming and J lost 2 bases; unmatched junction nucleotides: 6. The CDR3 length is 14 residues. CDR1 is DFQATT, CDR2 SNEGSKA, per germline (reference sequence). In DNA form, the CDR3 reads TGCAGTGCAGGGGGACAGATAAACACCGGGGAGCTGTTTTTT. Translating gives CSAGGQINTGELFF.

CDR3 region: CASSRTSGRYNEQFF. In DNA form, the CDR3 reads TGTGCCAGTAGCCGGACTAGCGGACGGTACAATGAGCAGTTCTTC. The rearrangement links TRBV19 to TRBJ2-1; 10 bases agree with TRBD2. The J segment lost 4 bases and the V segment lost 6 bases, leaving 6 bases of the junction unmatched. CDR3 size: 15 residues. Per germline, CDR1 LNHDA and CDR2 SQIVND (reference sequence).

This clonotype has only one observation. This chain joins TRBV5-1 and TRBJ2-5; D may match TRBD1 or TRBD2 (6 bases each). Germline V gene sequence: CDR1 SGHRS, CDR2 YFSETQ. The CDR3 length is 15 residues. The V end was cut by 4 bases, the J end by 5 bases, with 18 bases between. The CDR3 DNA is TGCGCCAGCAGCAAGGGAGGAGGGGGATCGGAGACCCAGTACTTC. It is translated as CASSKGGGGSETQYF.

A few counts support this clonotype. The chain joins TRBV5-6 to TRBJ2-1; the match to TRBD2 covers 11 bases. This CDR3 has 14 amino acids. Germline V CDR1 and CDR2: SGHDT, YYEEEE. V lost 4 bases, J lost 6 bases, and 3 bases stayed unmatched. Here the CDR3 DNA reads TGTGCCAGCAGCATTAGCGGGAGGGGCAATGAGCAGTTCTTC. Translated: CASSISGRGNEQFF.